This TCR beta chain was observed in a study of graft-versus-host responses after intestinal transplantation. The table came from immunoSEQ multiplex PCR; TCRdb's copy has only in-frame clones and leaves some out. Of some 110,000 clones detected, roughly 92% appear once; the ten largest clones hold about 0.2%. The ends were cut back, 4 bases at V and 3 bases at J, with 17 bases in the middle. Germline values: CDR1 SGHRS, CDR2 YFSETQ. This CDR3 spans 15 amino acids. Points on this clone: Its target is unknown.

The TCR was taken from a human donor who was the organ donor for an intestinal transplant. This specimen consisted of unstimulated CD4+ T cells sorted from spleen or lymph node cells, obtained before transplant. The chain has TRBV5-1 and TRBJ2-7; D uncertain. Here the CDR3 reads CASSPPRGEIYEQYF. In nucleotides, the CDR3 is TGCGCCAGCAGCCCTCCCCGTGGGGAAATCTACGAGCAGTACTTC.